The 21 T cell receptor beta chains reported below all come from one sample, sequenced in a study of graft-versus-host responses after intestinal transplantation. Sequenced by immunoSEQ multiplex PCR; TCRdb stores in-frame clones only, minus some. The repertoire consists of under 150,000 clones, with around nine tenths occurring once and the leading ten covering around 0.16%. No antigen has been assigned to these receptors. Specimen: unstimulated CD4+ T cells sorted from spleen or lymph node cells, collected before intestinal transplant. These receptors were obtained from a human donor who received an intestinal transplant.

The chain carries TRBV6-1 and TRBJ1-1; D may be TRBD1 (6 bases). CDR3 length: 13 residues. CDR1 is MNHNS, CDR2 SASEGT, per germline. The V end lost 11 bases, the J end lost 1 base, and 14 bases lay between the germline ends. The CDR3 nucleotides read TGTGCCGAGGGGGGGGTCACGAACACTGAAGCTTTCTTT. Protein product: CAEGGVTNTEAFF.

The chain's CDR3 is CASSLARQGYEQYF. DNA of the CDR3: TGTGCCAGCAGCTTAGCTAGACAGGGCTACGAGCAGTACTTC. The chain combines TRBV7-8 with TRBJ2-7; 7 bases map to TRBD1. V lost 0 bases, J lost 3 bases, and 2 bases stayed unmatched. In germline, CDR1 is SGHVS, CDR2 FQNEAQ. CDR3 length: 14 residues.

Only a few counts were recorded for this clone. V is TRBV18 and J is TRBJ2-7; 10 nucleotides line up with TRBD1. This CDR3 has 13 residues. V lost 2 bases and J lost 7; bases outside the gene matches: 2. Germline values: CDR1 KGHSH, CDR2 LQKENI. The CDR3 sequence is CASSPGTGEEQYF. The CDR3 DNA is TGTGCCAGCTCACCAGGGACAGGGGAAGAGCAGTACTTC.

The chain links TRBV28 to TRBJ2-7, with D tentatively TRBD1 (6 bases). CDR1 and CDR2 from the germline V gene are MDHEN and SYDVKM. V was pared by 8 bases and J by 5 bases, with 13 bases between. The CDR3 runs 12 residues. The CDR3: CASQDSWNEQYF. CDR3 coding DNA: TGTGCCAGCCAGGACAGTTGGAACGAGCAGTACTTC.

This clone appeared a single time. CDR3 nucleotide sequence: TGTGCCAGCAGTCTCGGGGTGGGGCGGGCGCTTGCACCCCTCCACTTT. This encodes CASSLGVGRALAPLHF. The rearrangement links TRBV13 to TRBJ1-6; tentative D call: TRBD1 (5 bases). The germline V gene has CDR1 PRHDT and CDR2 FYEKMQ (reference sequence). The CDR3 has 16 residues. Trimming removed 6 bases at V and 11 bases at J, with 23 bases between.

The chain joins TRBV6-1 to TRBJ1-2, with 8 bases identical to TRBD1. V shed 4 bases and J 4 bases; nucleotides not matched to a gene: 8. Germline loops: CDR1 MNHNS, CDR2 SASEGT. The CDR3 extends over 15 amino acids. The CDR3 bases are TGTGCCAGCAGTGGGGGGGACAGGAGGATCTATGGCTACACCTTC. Translation gives CASSGGDRRIYGYTF.

V and J are TRBV19 and TRBJ1-5; D remains unclear. Germline lookup yields CDR1 LNHDA and CDR2 SQIVND (reference sequence). CDR3 length: 13 residues. V lost 5 bases, J lost 6 bases, and 11 bases lay in between. CDR3 sequence reads: CASSFTWSQPQHF. The CDR3 coding sequence is TGTGCCAGTAGTTTCACCTGGAGTCAGCCCCAGCATTTT.

J is TRBJ1-1 and V is TRBV7-3, with D tentatively TRBD1 (5 bases). The length of the CDR3 is 13 residues. The V gene lost 0 bases and the J gene lost 11 bases, with 13 bases spanning the gap. Germline CDR1 is SGHTA and CDR2 is FQGTGA. The CDR3 here is CASSLTSGAQAFF. The CDR3 DNA sequence: TGTGCCAGCAGCTTAACCAGCGGGGCCCAGGCTTTCTTT.

V gene TRBV12-2 combines with J gene TRBJ1-5. TRBV12-2 is termed a pseudogene. CDR3 length: 18 amino acids. CDR3 DNA sequence: TGTGCAAGTCGCTTAGGGAGTGATCCTGGGGACTTGTATACGCCCCAGCATTTT. It translates to CASRLGSDPGDLYTPQHF.

The chain uses TRBV27 and TRBJ2-5; 9 bases align to TRBD2. The CDR3 has 15 residues. J gave up 2 bases and V 5 bases, and 6 bases lay outside the gene matches. CDR1 is MNHEY, CDR2 SMNVEV, per germline (reference sequence). CDR3: CASSRRLAGQETQYF. CDR3 DNA: TGTGCCAGCAGTCGCAGGCTAGCGGGGCAAGAGACCCAGTACTTC.

The V gene is TRBV7-2, the J gene TRBJ2-2; D assignment may be TRBD1 or TRBD2 (5 bases each). CDR1 SGHTA and CDR2 FQGNSA come from the germline V gene. Deletions cut 1 base from V and 3 bases from J, with 6 bases between. The CDR3 runs 14 residues. The DNA of the CDR3 is TGTGCCAGCAGCTTAGTGGGGGACACCGGGGAGCTGTTTTTT. Its translation is CASSLVGDTGELFF. The variable domain in full, completed from reference TRBV7-2 and TRBJ2-2, reads GAGVSQSPSNKVTEKGKDVELRCDPISGHTALYWYRQSLGQGLEFLIYFQGNSAPDKSGLPSDRFSAERTGGSVSTLTIQRTQQEDSAVYLCASSLVGDTGELFFGEGSRLTVL.

This chain uses TRBV7-9 with TRBJ2-7, with D unresolved. Trimming cost V 5 bases and J 3 bases, with 5 bases left between them. Germline loops: CDR1 SEHNR, CDR2 FQNEAQ (reference sequence). This CDR3 region has 11 residues. The CDR3 sequence is CASSLRYEQYF. DNA of the CDR3: TGTGCCAGCAGCCTTCGCTACGAGCAGTACTTC.

Concerning this clone: The sample has other DNA sequences that encode this CDR3 too. The genes are TRBV18 and TRBJ1-2; a possible D gene is TRBD1 (5 bases). CDR1 and CDR2 from the germline V gene are KGHSH and LQKENI. V lost 3 bases and J lost 5, with 10 bases in between. This CDR3 spans 13 amino acids. The CDR3 DNA is TGTGCCAGCTCACCTCCCGGGACGTATGGCTACACCTTC. Encoded protein: CASSPPGTYGYTF.

The V call is TRBV20-1, the J call TRBJ2-7; unclear D gene. The V end was cut by 5 bases, the J end by 1 base, with 6 bases between. This CDR3 has 11 amino acids. Germline loops: CDR1 DFQATT, CDR2 SNEGSKA (reference sequence). The CDR3 nucleotides are TGCAGTGCTGGGTTATCCTACGAGCAGTACTTC. This translates into CSAGLSYEQYF.

J is TRBJ2-5 and V is TRBV5-1; possible D gene TRBD2, 5 bases. CDR3 size: 15 residues. Trimming left V 7 bases short and J 9 bases short, with 25 bases between. CDR1 and CDR2 (germline): SGHRS, YFSETQ. CDR3 in amino acids: CASSRAPTGVVAQYF. The CDR3 DNA is TGCGCCAGCTCGCGGGCGCCAACTGGGGTCGTGGCCCAGTACTTC.

This rearrangement joins TRBV4-1 to TRBJ2-3, with D perhaps TRBD2 (5 bases). The V end was cut by 3 bases, the J end by 1 base, with 11 bases between. This CDR3 comprises 15 residues. Germline V CDR1 and CDR2: MGHRA, YSYEKL. The CDR3 loop is CASSHTRGRTDTQYF. The CDR3 nucleotides are TGCGCCAGCAGCCACACCCGGGGTCGCACAGATACGCAGTATTTT.

V gene TRBV6-5 combines with J gene TRBJ2-5, with D possibly called TRBD1 or TRBD2 (5 bases each). Trimming left V 4 bases short and J 5 bases short, with 14 bases between. This CDR3 comprises 14 residues. Germline lookup yields CDR1 MNHEY and CDR2 SVGAGI. The CDR3 here is CASSSRGEGETQYF. Written as DNA, the CDR3 is TGTGCCAGCAGTTCTAGGGGAGAGGGGGAGACCCAGTACTTC.

The rearrangement uses TRBV6-1 and TRBJ1-5; 7 nucleotides match TRBD1. CDR3 length: 13 residues. V shed 7 bases, J shed 7 bases, and the junction held 7 bases outside the gene matches. From germline, CDR1 is MNHNS and CDR2 SASEGT. For the CDR3, the DNA is TGTGCCAGCAACGACAGGGCGGTACAGCCCCAGCATTTT. Translating it yields CASNDRAVQPQHF.

The chain carries TRBV11-3 and TRBJ2-7, with D possibly called TRBD1 or TRBD2 (5 bases each). This CDR3 is 15 amino acids long. With 0 bases removed from V and 2 bases from J, the gap between germline ends came to 11 bases. The germline V gene has CDR1 SGHNT and CDR2 YENEEA. The CDR3 loop is CASSLDFGAPYEQYF. In DNA form, the CDR3 reads TGTGCCAGCAGCTTAGATTTCGGGGCCCCCTACGAGCAGTACTTC.

The V and J genes are TRBV19 and TRBJ2-7; the D gene is possibly TRBD2 (7 bases). Germline assignment: CDR1 LNHDA and CDR2 SQIVND (reference sequence). The CDR3 has 14 amino acids. The V and J ends lost 0 bases and 4 bases respectively, with 10 bases between them. The CDR3 protein is CASSIEKGGYEQYF. CDR3 in DNA: TGTGCCAGTAGTATAGAAAAGGGGGGGTACGAGCAGTACTTC. The full variable domain, its missing parts supplied by reference TRBV19 and TRBJ2-7, is DGGITQSPKYLFRKEGQNVTLSCEQNLNHDAMYWYRQDPGQGLRLIYYSQIVNDFQKGDIAEGYSVSREKKESFPLTVTSAQKNPTAFYLCASSIEKGGYEQYFGPGTRLTVT.

The V call is TRBV4-1, the J call TRBJ2-5; 7 bases match TRBD1. V lost 1 base, J lost 5 bases, and 4 bases stayed unmatched. The CDR3 is made up of 14 amino acids. Germline V gene lookup returns CDR1 MGHRA and CDR2 YSYEKL. The CDR3 nucleotides are TGCGCCAGCAGCCAAGGCGCAGGGGGTGAGACCCAGTACTTC. Protein product: CASSQGAGGETQYF.